Below are 10 T cell receptor beta chains sequenced from a single sample in a study of blood T cell repertoires in COVID-19. Using immunoSEQ multiplex PCR, the repertoire was profiled, and TCRdb retains in-frame clones only, with some absent. The data hold about 420,000 clones, with 70% to 90% observed a single time. Sequencing was done on a sample of peripheral blood. Receptor source: a man younger than 30 with COVID-19, enrolled during active disease.

This sequence joins TRBV5-4 and TRBJ2-1; 7 bases map to TRBD1. CDR1 and CDR2 (germline): SGHNT, YYREEE (reference sequence). The CDR3 is 14 residues long. V lost 4 bases, J lost 6 bases, and 7 bases stayed unmatched. The CDR3 loop is CASSKGAGGNEQFF. The CDR3 DNA reads as TGTGCCAGCAGCAAGGGAGCAGGGGGCAATGAGCAGTTCTTC.

The chain links TRBV2 to TRBJ2-7; 8 nucleotides line up with TRBD1. Germline CDR1 SNHLY, CDR2 FYNNEI. Trimming at V came to 8 bases and at J to 0 bases, leaving 9 bases not matched to a gene. The CDR3 extends over 15 amino acids. The chain's CDR3 is CASLVDRATSYEQYF. CDR3 nucleotide sequence: TGTGCCAGCCTAGTGGACAGGGCGACCTCCTACGAGCAGTACTTC.

V and J are TRBV6-5 and TRBJ2-7; 9 nucleotides align to TRBD1. J was trimmed by 5 bases and V by 0 bases; bases with no gene match: 8. This CDR3 spans 16 amino acids. Germline CDR1 reads MNHEY; CDR2 reads SVGAGI. CDR3: CASSYSTTGGYHEQYF. CDR3 DNA sequence: TGTGCCAGCAGTTACTCCACGACAGGGGGTTATCACGAGCAGTACTTC.

The chain has TRBV11-3 and TRBJ2-1, with 7 positions matching TRBD2. CDR3 length: 13 amino acids. J gave up 4 bases and V 5 bases, and 2 bases lay outside the gene matches. Germline-derived CDR1 and CDR2 are SGHNT and YENEEA. CDR3 bases: TGTGCCAGCAGCGGGGGGGTTTACAATGAGCAGTTCTTC. It is translated as CASSGGVYNEQFF.

The rearrangement links TRBV24-1 to TRBJ2-1; 7 bases are shared with TRBD2. This CDR3 has 14 residues. Unmatched junction bases numbered 2, after V lost 6 bases and J lost 1 base. Looked up from germline, CDR1 is KGHDR and CDR2 is SFDVKD. The CDR3 bases are TGTGCCACCAGTTCAGCGGGATCCTACAATGAGCAGTTCTTC. Protein product: CATSSAGSYNEQFF.

This clone was recorded once. This sequence joins TRBV6-5 and TRBJ2-3; 7 bases fit TRBD1. The trim removed 7 bases at V and 1 base at J, leaving 2 bases unmatched. CDR1 is MNHEY and CDR2 is SVGAGI in the germline V gene. CDR3 length: 13 amino acids. CDR3 in DNA: TGTGCCAGCACCGGGACAGGCACAGATACGCAGTATTTT. Translation: CASTGTGTDTQYF.

The J gene is TRBJ2-1, the V gene TRBV4-1; 14 nucleotides match TRBD2. Germline loops: CDR1 MGHRA, CDR2 YSYEKL. J was trimmed by 7 bases and V by 5 bases; bases with no gene match: 7. The CDR3 runs to 16 residues. The DNA of the CDR3 is TGCGCCAGCAGCACGACTAGCGGGGGGGGTTGGAATGAGCAGTTCTTC. This gives the protein CASSTTSGGGWNEQFF.

The V and J genes are TRBV2 and TRBJ1-2, with a possible D match to TRBD1 (5 bases). V was cut by 6 bases and J by 7 bases, with 12 bases left in between. Germline assignment: CDR1 SNHLY and CDR2 FYNNEI. The CDR3 has 12 residues. The DNA for the CDR3 is TGTGCCAGCAGAGTTAGGGGATCTGGCTACACCTTC. This translates into CASRVRGSGYTF. Based on the CDR3 plus reference TRBV2 and TRBJ1-2, the full variable domain is EPEVTQTPSHQVTQMGQEVILRCVPISNHLYFYWYRQILGQKVEFLVSFYNNEISEKSEIFDDQFSVERPDGSNFTLKIRSTKLEDSAMYFCASRVRGSGYTFGSGTRLTVV.

The CDR3 here is CASSIDDSDLYEQYF. For the CDR3, the DNA is TGTGCCAGTAGTATCGACGACAGTGATCTCTACGAGCAGTACTTC. The chain has TRBV19 and TRBJ2-7; D is perhaps TRBD1 (5 bases). The germline gives CDR1 LNHDA, CDR2 SQIVND (reference sequence). V dropped 3 bases and J dropped 3 bases, with 15 bases sitting between them. The CDR3 totals 15 residues.

The chain has TRBV6-5 and TRBJ1-2, with D maybe TRBD1 (6 bases). Germline CDR1 is MNHEY and CDR2 is SVGAGI. The CDR3 covers 13 residues. The germline V and J ends were trimmed by 7 bases and 5 bases, with 14 bases remaining between them. The CDR3 reads CASTLMDRYGYTF. The CDR3 region has the DNA TGTGCCAGCACCCTGATGGACAGATATGGCTACACCTTC.